This T cell receptor (beta chain) was identified during a study of CD8+ T cells in alopecia areata. Study as a whole: The drug, tofacitinib, lasted 6 to 18 months, followed by 6 months off drug.

Noted treatment: oral pan-JAK inhibitor, 5-10 mg twice daily. CDR3 length: 14 amino acids. Looked up from germline, CDR1 is SSHAT and CDR2 is FNYEAQ (reference sequence). V dropped 5 bases and J dropped 3; count of bases not matched to a gene: 6. After isolation, RNA underwent reverse transcription to generate cDNA as the sequencing template. This table comes from immunoSEQ multiplex PCR, and its TCRdb copy is limited to in-frame clones, with some not included. This table holds under 250,000 clones, about 50% found once. The chain couples TRBV7-7 to TRBJ1-2, with TRBD1 matching 7 bases. Specimen: CD4+ T cells sorted from blood, collected at week 4, from a patient treated with tofacitinib. The TCR comes from a human donor with alopecia areata. The CDR3 nucleotides are TGTGCCAGCAGCCCGTTAGACAGGGACTATGGCTACACCTTC. Translating gives CASSPLDRDYGYTF.